The present TCR beta chain was sequenced within a study of T cell responses to AZD1222 COVID-19 vaccine. Study results and caveats: Most donors were white British, females outnumbered males, and clonal diversity was possibly underestimated.

TCRdb's copy holds only in-frame clones and misses some; the assay was immunoSEQ multiplex PCR. This table has around 100,000 clones, 70% to 90% appearing once. Worth noting for this clone: What it binds is unknown.

Per the germline V gene, CDR1 is LGHNA and CDR2 is YNFKEQ. This CDR3 has 16 amino acids. After removal of 0 bases from V and 3 bases from J, the junction contained 3 bases not matched to a gene. This TCR was recovered from an adult who received the AZD1222 COVID-19 vaccine. The sample here was peripheral blood, taken 28 days after the second AZD1222 dose. The chain links TRBV4-2 to TRBJ2-1, with 9 bases identical to TRBD2. CDR3 DNA: TGTGCCAGCAGCCAAGAGGCGGGAGGGGGCTACAATGAGCAGTTCTTC. Protein: CASSQEAGGGYNEQFF.